One T cell receptor beta chain is described in this entry. The antigen remains undetermined. The CDR3 spans 15 residues. In germline, CDR1 is MGHDK, CDR2 SYGVNS. This sample is part of a study of T cells expressing NK-cell markers. Turning to the study itself: Seven of eight sequenced donors tested HCMV-seropositive; one tested seronegative.

Overall study results and limits: Clones of NKG2C+ T cells that had expanded were of unclear HCMV specificity. In a handful of donors, dominant CD3+CD56+NKG2C+ clones formed 1.0-7.0% of CD8+ cells.

The cDNA for TCR beta came from 5'RACE template switching with UMIs. TCRdb reprocessed the 5' RACE reads and stores each CDR3 protein as one record, lacking DNA. The data show 550,000 to 600,000 distinct CDR3 sequences, and the top ten clones hold around 3.3%. This clonotype was sampled from a man aged 18 to 29 in good health. The chain joins TRBV25-1 to TRBJ1-2; TCRdb's D call of TRBD1 is untestable without DNA. Sequencing was done on a sample of blood T cells: a sorted CD56 or NKG2C T cell subset, CD4+ or CD8+ T cells, or bulk PBMC T cells (not recorded which). CDR3 in amino acids: CASSEAGGEAYGYTF.